The 25 T cell receptor beta chains presented below share a single source sample, sequenced in a study of shared T cell receptors in the human thymus. Clones were read by immunoSEQ multiplex PCR, and TCRdb kept only the in-frame ones, dropping some. The sample has some 660,000 clones; around 87% are singletons. These data also formed part of another study, on human thymus T cells.

Sequencing used thymocytes. The receptors come from a boy less than two years old with a congenital heart defect.

The chain uses TRBV19 and TRBJ1-1; D unclear. The length of the CDR3 is 15 residues. Trimming took off 1 base at V and 5 bases at J, with 14 bases between the two ends. The germline gives CDR1 LNHDA, CDR2 SQIVND (reference sequence). The chain's CDR3 is CASSIGGEGCTEAFF. CDR3 bases: TGTGCCAGTAGTATAGGCGGGGAAGGCTGTACTGAAGCTTTCTTT.

The V and J genes are TRBV28 and TRBJ2-3, with no clear D. From germline, CDR1 is MDHEN and CDR2 SYDVKM. With 6 bases removed from V and 4 bases from J, the gap between germline ends came to 11 bases. The CDR3 is 13 amino acids. This CDR3 reads CASSHDRADTQYF. The DNA for the CDR3 is TGTGCCAGCAGCCATGATAGAGCAGATACGCAGTATTTT.

This clone was recorded a few times. The rearrangement joins TRBV5-1 to TRBJ2-2; possibly TRBD2 for D (5 bases). Germline V CDR1 and CDR2: SGHRS, YFSETQ. The CDR3 contains 16 residues. V dropped 4 bases and J dropped 4 bases, with 17 bases sitting between them. CDR3 coding DNA: TGCGCCAGCAGCCTGGGATGGGAGCGAGGCACCGGGGAGCTGTTTTTT. Translating gives CASSLGWERGTGELFF.

CDR3 loop: CASSPRRQGDGYTF. DNA of the CDR3: TGTGCCAGCTCCCCCCGGCGACAGGGGGATGGCTACACCTTC. The V gene is TRBV27, the J gene TRBJ1-2; 9 positions match TRBD1. CDR3 length: 14 amino acids. The germline V gene encodes CDR1 MNHEY and CDR2 SMNVEV (reference sequence). Trimming took 8 bases from V and 6 from J; bases not matched to a gene: 10.

This rearrangement joins TRBV4-3 to TRBJ1-1; 7 bases align to TRBD1. The CDR3 extends over 16 amino acids. Looked up from germline, CDR1 is LGHNA and CDR2 is YSLEER. V lost 1 base and J lost 6; bases outside the gene matches: 11. The CDR3 nucleotides are TGCGCCAGCAGCCAAGTGACAGGGCGGGAGGGATCTGAAGCTTTCTTT. Amino acids: CASSQVTGREGSEAFF.

The V call is TRBV5-6, the J call TRBJ2-2, with D perhaps matching TRBD1 (5 bases). This CDR3 region has 15 residues. The V end was cut by 0 bases, the J end by 6 bases, with 12 bases between. Germline V CDR1 and CDR2: SGHDT, YYEEEE. CDR3 bases: TGTGCCAGCAGCTTGGAGGGGATAGTCCCCGGGGAGCTGTTTTTT. Amino acids: CASSLEGIVPGELFF.

This sequence joins TRBV7-2 and TRBJ1-1; no clear D gene. V gave up 5 bases and J gave up 0 bases, with 16 bases separating them. Germline CDR1 reads SGHTA; CDR2 reads FQGNSA. The CDR3 has 16 residues. The CDR3 reads CASSPQKTEMNTEAFF. The DNA for the CDR3 is TGTGCCAGCAGCCCACAGAAGACCGAGATGAACACTGAAGCTTTCTTT.

V is TRBV9 and J is TRBJ2-3; 9 nucleotides line up with TRBD1. V lost 0 bases, J lost 0 bases, and 8 bases stayed unmatched. CDR1 is SGDLS and CDR2 is YYNGEE in the germline V gene. The CDR3 is 18 amino acids. Here the CDR3 reads CASSVGYRDRDSTDTQYF. The DNA for the CDR3 is TGTGCCAGCAGCGTAGGCTACCGGGACAGGGACAGCACAGATACGCAGTATTTT. Full variable domain (outside the CDR3, taken from reference TRBV9 and TRBJ2-3): DSGVTQTPKHLITATGQRVTLRCSPRSGDLSVYWYQQSLDQGLQFLIQYYNGEERAKGNILERFSAQQFPDLHSELNLSSLELGDSALYFCASSVGYRDRDSTDTQYFGPGTRLTVL.

The chain links TRBV6-5 to TRBJ2-3, with D possibly TRBD2 on 6 matching bases. Looked up from germline, CDR1 is MNHEY and CDR2 is SVGAGI. Trimming removed 7 bases from V and 2 bases from J, with 13 bases in between. This CDR3 has 14 amino acids. The CDR3 spells CASTKSRDTDTQYF. The DNA of the CDR3 is TGTGCCAGCACCAAATCGCGGGACACAGATACGCAGTATTTT.

The chain uses TRBV27 and TRBJ2-3, with 10 bases lining up with TRBD2. Germline V gene data show CDR1 as MNHEY and CDR2 as SMNVEV (reference sequence). There are 17 residues in the CDR3. J was trimmed by 3 bases and V by 1 base; bases with no gene match: 7. CDR3 in amino acids: CASSLWTSGGTTDTQYF. In nucleotides, the CDR3 is TGTGCCAGCAGTTTATGGACTAGCGGAGGGACTACAGATACGCAGTATTTT.

This chain uses TRBV6-1 with TRBJ2-7; no firm D call. V was shortened by 7 bases and J by 2 bases, with 12 bases between the two germline ends. CDR1 and CDR2 from the germline V gene are MNHNS and SASEGT. There are 13 residues in the CDR3. The CDR3, as DNA: TGTGCCAGCAAAATAGGCGGCACCTACGAGCAGTACTTC. This sequence encodes CASKIGGTYEQYF.

The chain employs TRBV28 and TRBJ2-1, with 12 bases that match TRBD2. The CDR3 contains 16 residues. Germline V gives CDR1 MDHEN, CDR2 SYDVKM. V was clipped by 5 bases and J by 7 bases; unmatched bases: 9. The CDR3 nucleotides read TGTGCCAGCAGTCCTCTAGCGGGAGGGCCTCTGAATGAGCAGTTCTTC. Translating it yields CASSPLAGGPLNEQFF.

The chain links TRBV27 to TRBJ2-7; TRBD2 matches at 14 bases. Trimming at V came to 5 bases and at J to 7 bases, leaving 4 bases not matched to a gene. The CDR3 spans 14 residues. Germline V CDR1 and CDR2: MNHEY, SMNVEV (reference sequence). The CDR3 bases are TGTGCCAGCAGTGGGACTAGCGGGGGTAGTGAGCAGTACTTC. Translating gives CASSGTSGGSEQYF.

In DNA, the CDR3 is TGTGCCAGCAGTGAATGGGCGGGGACTGACCACCCACAAAACAATGAGCAGTTCTTC. This encodes CASSEWAGTDHPQNNEQFF. The chain couples TRBV2 to TRBJ2-1, with a weak D call TRBD2 (6 bases). This CDR3 region has 19 residues. V lost 2 bases, J lost 5 bases, and 25 bases lay in between. Germline CDR1 SNHLY, CDR2 FYNNEI.

In the case of this clone: Additional DNA sequences in this sample encode the identical CDR3. The V call is TRBV9, the J call TRBJ2-5; 7 bases map to TRBD2. The CDR3 has 13 amino acids. V shed 2 bases and J 3 bases; nucleotides not matched to a gene: 1. In germline, CDR1 is SGDLS, CDR2 YYNGEE. CDR3 loop: CASSVSGEETQYF. DNA for the CDR3: TGTGCCAGCAGCGTGAGCGGGGAAGAGACCCAGTACTTC.

The chain uses TRBV5-3 and TRBJ1-4; tentative D call: TRBD1 (6 bases). TRBV5-3 is reported as an ORF; its role is uncertain. Trimming cost V 4 bases and J 0 bases, with 13 bases left between them. CDR3 length: 16 residues. This CDR3 reads CARSENRATTNEKLFF. CDR3 sequence (DNA): TGTGCCAGAAGCGAGAACAGGGCAACAACTAATGAAAAACTGTTTTTT.

CDR3 loop: CASSPRGTGLGEKLFF. The CDR3 DNA reads as TGCGCCAGCAGCCCCCGTGGGACAGGGCTTGGGGAAAAACTGTTTTTT. V and J are TRBV4-1 and TRBJ1-4, with 9 bases lining up with TRBD1. The CDR3 consists of 16 residues. With 4 bases clipped from V and 8 bases from J, the junction kept 11 bases outside the gene matches. Germline-derived CDR1 and CDR2 are MGHRA and YSYEKL.

The chain combines TRBV21-1 with TRBJ2-7; whether TRBD2, the table's D call, matches the DNA was not checked. TRBV21-1 counts as a pseudogene. This CDR3 has 16 residues. This chain's CDR3 is CASSPGLAGGSYEQYF. CDR3 sequence (DNA): TGTGCCAGCAGCCCGGGACTAGCGGGAGGGAGCTACGAGCAGTACTTC.

The chain is built from TRBV15 and TRBJ2-3, with D perhaps matching TRBD2 (7 bases). V was clipped by 9 bases and J by 0 bases, with 10 bases between them. The germline gives CDR1 LNHNV, CDR2 YYDKDF (reference sequence). The CDR3 loop spans 13 amino acids. This CDR3 is CATGGGSTDTQYF. The CDR3 DNA follows: TGTGCCACAGGGGGGGGAAGCACAGATACGCAGTATTTT.

Only a few counts were recorded for this clone. The V and J genes are TRBV14 and TRBJ1-4, with 9 nucleotides matching TRBD1. The CDR3 extends over 21 amino acids. J was trimmed by 5 bases and V by 3 bases; bases with no gene match: 22. The germline V gene has CDR1 SGHDN and CDR2 FVKESK. The CDR3 region has the DNA TGTGCCAGCAGCCACGACCCCCGGACAGGGGACTCCCCGGGACCAAATGAAAAACTGTTTTTT. This sequence encodes CASSHDPRTGDSPGPNEKLFF.

The chain couples TRBV10-3 to TRBJ1-6; TRBD1 is a possible D gene (6 bases). The V end lost 0 bases, the J end lost 0 bases, and 21 bases lay between the germline ends. Germline-derived CDR1 and CDR2 are ENHRY and SYGVKD. This CDR3 is 21 amino acids long. The CDR3 DNA sequence: TGTGCCATCAGTGAGTCGGAATTGAGAGGTCCGGACAGCTCCTATAATTCACCCCTCCACTTT. Translation: CAISESELRGPDSSYNSPLHF.

The rearrangement links TRBV28 to TRBJ1-6, with a possible D match to TRBD1 (5 bases). The CDR3 covers 15 residues. Trimming took off 7 bases at V and 9 bases at J, with 19 bases between the two ends. The germline V gene has CDR1 MDHEN and CDR2 SYDVKM. CDR3 amino acids: CASTLLRGSGSPLHF. CDR3 nucleotides: TGTGCCAGCACCCTCCTCCGGGGGTCGGGTTCACCCCTCCACTTT.

The chain uses TRBV19 and TRBJ2-7; D is perhaps TRBD1 (6 bases). This CDR3 comprises 12 residues. Germline V lookup: CDR1 LNHDA, CDR2 SQIVND (reference sequence). V gave up 10 bases and J gave up 4 bases, with 14 bases separating them. CDR3 in DNA: TGTGCCACCACAGGGTCTCCATACGAGCAGTACTTC. It is translated as CATTGSPYEQYF.

This chain uses TRBV2 with TRBJ2-1; 8 bases map to TRBD1. Per germline, CDR1 SNHLY and CDR2 FYNNEI. This CDR3 has 15 residues. V shed 4 bases, J shed 6 bases, and the junction held 8 bases outside the gene matches. CDR3 protein: CASSGGQGAFNEQFF. Written as DNA, the CDR3 is TGTGCCAGCAGTGGCGGGCAGGGGGCGTTCAATGAGCAGTTCTTC.

The V call is TRBV19, the J call TRBJ2-4; possibly TRBD1 for D (6 bases). In germline, CDR1 is LNHDA, CDR2 SQIVND (reference sequence). V was clipped by 4 bases and J by 13 bases, with 23 bases between them. This CDR3 comprises 15 residues. The CDR3 DNA sequence: TGTGCCAGTAGTACCCGGACAGCCCTTCTAGGCCTCCAGTACTTC. It codes for CASSTRTALLGLQYF.